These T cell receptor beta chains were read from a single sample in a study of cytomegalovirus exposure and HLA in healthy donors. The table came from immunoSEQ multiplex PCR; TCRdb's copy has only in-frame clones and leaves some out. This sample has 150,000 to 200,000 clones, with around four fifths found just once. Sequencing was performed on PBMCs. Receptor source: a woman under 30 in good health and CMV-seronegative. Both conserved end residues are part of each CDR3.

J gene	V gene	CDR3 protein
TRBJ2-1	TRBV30	CAWSRTSSYNEQFF
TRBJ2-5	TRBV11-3	CASSLSGVETQYF
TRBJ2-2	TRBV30	CAWSGGGGKANTGELFF
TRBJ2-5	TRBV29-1	CSAIRTGHETQYF
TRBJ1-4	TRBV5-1	CASSLGRGQGLATNEKLFF
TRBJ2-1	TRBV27	CASSSGDYGYEQFF
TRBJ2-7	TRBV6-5	CASSYSWTGPYEQYF
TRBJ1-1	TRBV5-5	CASSLQTGVGTEAFF
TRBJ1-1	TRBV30	CAWSVRQGGPEAFF
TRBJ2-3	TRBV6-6	CASSGADTQYF
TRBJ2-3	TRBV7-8	CASSPWAGMADTQYF
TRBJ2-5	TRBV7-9	CSSCLATETQYF
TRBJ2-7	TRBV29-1	CSVAGQLSYEQYF
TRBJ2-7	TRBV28	CASIPSTKYEQYF
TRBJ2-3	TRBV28	CASSSGGSQTDTQYF
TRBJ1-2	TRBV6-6	CASSSTGQGASYGYTF
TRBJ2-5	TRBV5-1	CASSLLGTDQETQYF
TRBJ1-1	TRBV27	CASSLSGVAEAFF